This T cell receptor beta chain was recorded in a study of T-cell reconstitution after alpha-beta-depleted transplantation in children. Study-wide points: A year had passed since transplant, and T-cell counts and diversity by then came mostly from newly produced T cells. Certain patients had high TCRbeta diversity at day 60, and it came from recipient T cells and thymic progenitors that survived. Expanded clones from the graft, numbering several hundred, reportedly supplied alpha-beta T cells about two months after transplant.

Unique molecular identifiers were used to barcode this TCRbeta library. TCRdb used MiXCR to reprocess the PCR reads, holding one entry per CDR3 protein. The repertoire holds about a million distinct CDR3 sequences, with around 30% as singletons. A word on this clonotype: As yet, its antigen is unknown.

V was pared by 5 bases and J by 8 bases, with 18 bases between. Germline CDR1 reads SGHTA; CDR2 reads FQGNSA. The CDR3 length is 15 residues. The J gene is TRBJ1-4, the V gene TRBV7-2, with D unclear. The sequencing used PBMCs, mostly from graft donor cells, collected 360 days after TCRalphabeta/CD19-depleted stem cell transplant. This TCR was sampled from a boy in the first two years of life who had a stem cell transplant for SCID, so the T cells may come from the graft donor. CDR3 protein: CASSTYAGGSEKLFF. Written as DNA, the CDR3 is TGTGCCAGCAGCACGTACGCCGGTGGATCAGAAAAACTGTTTTTT.